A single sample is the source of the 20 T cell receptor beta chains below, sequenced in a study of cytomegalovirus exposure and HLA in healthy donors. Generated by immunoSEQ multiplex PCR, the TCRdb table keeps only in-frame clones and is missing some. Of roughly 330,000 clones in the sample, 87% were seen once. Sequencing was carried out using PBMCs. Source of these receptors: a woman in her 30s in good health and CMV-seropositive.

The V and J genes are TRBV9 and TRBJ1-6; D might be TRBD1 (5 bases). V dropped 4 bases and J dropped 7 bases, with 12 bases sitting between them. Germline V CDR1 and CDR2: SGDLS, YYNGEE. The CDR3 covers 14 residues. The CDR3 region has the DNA TGTGCCAGCAGCCCATTAGCAGGGAATTCACCCCTCCACTTT. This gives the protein CASSPLAGNSPLHF.

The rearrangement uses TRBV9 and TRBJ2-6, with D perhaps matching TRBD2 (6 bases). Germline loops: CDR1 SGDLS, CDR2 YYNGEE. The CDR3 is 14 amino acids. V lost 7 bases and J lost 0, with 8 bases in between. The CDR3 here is CASGGSSGANVLTF. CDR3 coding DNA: TGTGCCAGCGGGGGGAGCTCTGGGGCCAACGTCCTGACTTTC.

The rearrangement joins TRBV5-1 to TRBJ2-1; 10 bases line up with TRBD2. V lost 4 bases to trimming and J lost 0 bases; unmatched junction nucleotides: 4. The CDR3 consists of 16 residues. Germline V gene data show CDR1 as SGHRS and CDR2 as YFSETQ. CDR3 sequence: CASSGIAGGSYNEQFF. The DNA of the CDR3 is TGCGCCAGCAGCGGCATAGCGGGAGGCTCCTACAATGAGCAGTTCTTC.

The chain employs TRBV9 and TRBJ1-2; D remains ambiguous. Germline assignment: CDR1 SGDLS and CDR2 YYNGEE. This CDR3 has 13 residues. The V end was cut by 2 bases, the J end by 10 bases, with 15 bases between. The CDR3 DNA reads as TGTGCCAGCAGCGTCAAGTCGGGGTCAGACTACACCTTC. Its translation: CASSVKSGSDYTF. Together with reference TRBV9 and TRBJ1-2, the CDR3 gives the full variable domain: DSGVTQTPKHLITATGQRVTLRCSPRSGDLSVYWYQQSLDQGLQFLIQYYNGEERAKGNILERFSAQQFPDLHSELNLSSLELGDSALYFCASSVKSGSDYTFGSGTRLTVV.

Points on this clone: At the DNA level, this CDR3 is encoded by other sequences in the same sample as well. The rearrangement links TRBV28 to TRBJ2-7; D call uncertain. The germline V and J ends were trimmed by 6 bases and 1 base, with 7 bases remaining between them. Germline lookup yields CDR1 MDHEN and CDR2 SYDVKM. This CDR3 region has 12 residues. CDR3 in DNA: TGTGCCAGCAGCCCACCTTCCTACGAGCAGTACTTC. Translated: CASSPPSYEQYF.

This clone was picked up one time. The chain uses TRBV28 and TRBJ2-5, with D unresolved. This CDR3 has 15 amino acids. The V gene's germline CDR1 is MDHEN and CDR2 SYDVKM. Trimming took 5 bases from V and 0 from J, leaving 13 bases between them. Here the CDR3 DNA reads TGTGCCAGCAGTGCGGTGACCCTGTACCAAGAGACCCAGTACTTC. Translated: CASSAVTLYQETQYF. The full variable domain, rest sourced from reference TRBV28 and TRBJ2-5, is DVKVTQSSRYLVKRTGEKVFLECVQDMDHENMFWYRQDPGLGLRLIYFSYDVKMKEKGDIPEGYSVSREKKERFSLILESASTNQTSMYLCASSAVTLYQETQYFGPGTRLLVL.

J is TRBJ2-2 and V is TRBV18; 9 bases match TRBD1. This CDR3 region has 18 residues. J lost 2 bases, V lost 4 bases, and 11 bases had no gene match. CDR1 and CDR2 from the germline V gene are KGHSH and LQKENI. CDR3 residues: CASSLIPPGQGNTGELFF. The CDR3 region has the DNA TGTGCCAGCTCACTGATCCCACCGGGACAGGGAAACACCGGGGAGCTGTTTTTT.

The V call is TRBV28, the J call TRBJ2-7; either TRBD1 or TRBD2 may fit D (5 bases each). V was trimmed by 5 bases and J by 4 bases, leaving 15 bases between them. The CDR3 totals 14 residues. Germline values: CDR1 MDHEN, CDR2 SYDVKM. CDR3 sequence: CASSPGTAKYEQYF. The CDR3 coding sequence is TGTGCCAGCAGTCCAGGGACGGCCAAATACGAGCAGTACTTC.

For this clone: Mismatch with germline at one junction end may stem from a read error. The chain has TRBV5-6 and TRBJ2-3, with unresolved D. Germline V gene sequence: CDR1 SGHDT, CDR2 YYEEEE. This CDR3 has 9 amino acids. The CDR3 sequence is CVGPDTQYF. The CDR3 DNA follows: TGCGTCGGCCCAGATACGCAGTATTTT.

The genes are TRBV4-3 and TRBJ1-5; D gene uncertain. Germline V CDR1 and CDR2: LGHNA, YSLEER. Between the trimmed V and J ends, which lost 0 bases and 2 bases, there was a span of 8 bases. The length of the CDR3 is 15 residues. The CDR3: CASSQDWRRNQPQHF. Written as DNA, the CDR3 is TGCGCCAGCAGCCAAGATTGGAGACGCAATCAGCCCCAGCATTTT.

CDR3 DNA: TGCGCCAGCAGCTTGGTCTCCGGGAGTAGGTACAATGAGCAGTTCTTC. Residues: CASSLVSGSRYNEQFF. The J gene is TRBJ2-1, the V gene TRBV5-1; D is possibly TRBD2 (6 bases). The V end was cut by 0 bases, the J end by 4 bases, with 14 bases between. CDR3 length: 16 amino acids. Germline V CDR1 and CDR2: SGHRS, YFSETQ. The full variable domain, with the rest looked up from reference TRBV5-1 and TRBJ2-1, is KAGVTQTPRYLIKTRGQQVTLSCSPISGHRSVSWYQQTPGQGLQFLFEYFSETQRNKGNFPGRFSGRQFSNSRSEMNVSTLELGDSALYLCASSLVSGSRYNEQFFGPGTRLTVL.

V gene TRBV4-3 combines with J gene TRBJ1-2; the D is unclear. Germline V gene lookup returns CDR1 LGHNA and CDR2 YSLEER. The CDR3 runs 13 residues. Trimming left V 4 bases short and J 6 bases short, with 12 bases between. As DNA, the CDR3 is TGCGCCAGCAGCCGAACTGGTTTAGATGGCTACACCTTC. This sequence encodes CASSRTGLDGYTF.

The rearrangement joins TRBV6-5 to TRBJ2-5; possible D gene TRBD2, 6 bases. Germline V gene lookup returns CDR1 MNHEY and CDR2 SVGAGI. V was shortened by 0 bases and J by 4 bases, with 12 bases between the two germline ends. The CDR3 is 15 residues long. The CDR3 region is CASSYSLAIGETQYF. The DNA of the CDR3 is TGTGCCAGCAGTTACTCGCTAGCGATAGGAGAGACCCAGTACTTC.

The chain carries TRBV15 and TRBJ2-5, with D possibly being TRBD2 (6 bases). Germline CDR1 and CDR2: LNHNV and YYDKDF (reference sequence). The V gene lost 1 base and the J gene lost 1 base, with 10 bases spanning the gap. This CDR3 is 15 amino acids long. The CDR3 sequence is CATSRVTGSQETQYF. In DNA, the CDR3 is TGTGCCACCAGCAGAGTAACCGGGAGCCAAGAGACCCAGTACTTC.

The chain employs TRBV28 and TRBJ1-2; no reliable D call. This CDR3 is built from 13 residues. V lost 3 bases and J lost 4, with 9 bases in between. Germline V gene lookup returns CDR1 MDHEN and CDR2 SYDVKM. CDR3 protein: CASSFEGLYGYTF. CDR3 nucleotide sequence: TGTGCCAGCAGTTTTGAAGGCCTCTATGGCTACACCTTC.

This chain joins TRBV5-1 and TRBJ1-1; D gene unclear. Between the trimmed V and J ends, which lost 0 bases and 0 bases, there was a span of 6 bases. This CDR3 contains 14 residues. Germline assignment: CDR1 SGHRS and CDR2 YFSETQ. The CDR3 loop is CASSLVSVNTEAFF. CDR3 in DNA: TGCGCCAGCAGCTTGGTGTCTGTGAACACTGAAGCTTTCTTT.

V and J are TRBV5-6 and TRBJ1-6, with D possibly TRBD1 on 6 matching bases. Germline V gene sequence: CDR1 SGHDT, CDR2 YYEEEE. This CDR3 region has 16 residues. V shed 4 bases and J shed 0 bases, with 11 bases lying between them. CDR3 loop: CASSRGVSSYNSPLHF. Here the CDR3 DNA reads TGTGCCAGCAGCAGGGGGGTAAGCTCCTATAATTCACCCCTCCACTTT.

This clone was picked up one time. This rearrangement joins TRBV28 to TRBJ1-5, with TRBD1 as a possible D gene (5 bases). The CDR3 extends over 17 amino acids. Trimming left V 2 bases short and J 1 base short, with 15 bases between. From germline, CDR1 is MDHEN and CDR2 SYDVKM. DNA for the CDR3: TGTGCCAGCAGTTTAGAAGGGGCGATGGGGAGCAATCAGCCCCAGCATTTT. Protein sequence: CASSLEGAMGSNQPQHF.

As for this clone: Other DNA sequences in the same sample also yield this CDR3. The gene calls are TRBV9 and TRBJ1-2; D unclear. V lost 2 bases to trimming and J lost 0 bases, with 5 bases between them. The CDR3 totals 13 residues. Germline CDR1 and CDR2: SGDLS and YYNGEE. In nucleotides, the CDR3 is TGTGCCAGCAGCGTCGAAGCTAACTATGGCTACACCTTC. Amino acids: CASSVEANYGYTF.

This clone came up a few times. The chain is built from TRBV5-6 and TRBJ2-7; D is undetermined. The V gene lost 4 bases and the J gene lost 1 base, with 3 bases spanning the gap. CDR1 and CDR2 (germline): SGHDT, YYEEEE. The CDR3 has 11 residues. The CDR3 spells CASSISYEQYF. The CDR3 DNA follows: TGTGCCAGCAGCATATCCTACGAGCAGTACTTC.